A selection of T cell receptor beta chains follows, all from one sample in a study of human T cells and chemical hapten exposure. MiXCR, applied by TCRdb to the RACE reads, yields one record per CDR3 protein. The sample has about 120,000 distinct CDR3 sequences; about an eighth are singletons. The input for sequencing was whole blood, taken in connection with sensitization to the hapten diphenylcyclopropenone (DPC). The origin of the receptors is a woman aged 50 to 65 with alopecia areata. Some clones in this sample may be carry-over from other donors' samples. Both conserved end residues are part of each CDR3. A D gene is named only where the DNA matches it firmly. Clone size is given for some rows only: seen once, a few or many times, or a class if the clone is expanded.

size,D,J,V,DNA,CDR3
many,NA,TRBJ1-5,TRBV6-6,TGTGCCAGCAGTCGCAGGGAGGGGAGCAATCAGCCCCAGCATTTT,CASSRREGSNQPQHF
few,NA,TRBJ2-1,TRBV7-2,TGTGCCAGCAGCCTCCACAGCAGAGGGGGCTACAATGAGCAGTTCTTC,CASSLHSRGGYNEQFF
many,NA,TRBJ1-2,TRBV28,TGTGCCAGCAGTTTGGGGGGGGCGGGTCAACTTCTCTATGGCTACACCTTC,CASSLGGAGQLLYGYTF
many,NA,TRBJ1-4,TRBV7-2,TGTGCCAGCAGCCTGGGCGGTGGGGGTGAAAAACTGTTTTTT,CASSLGGGGEKLFF
few,NA,TRBJ1-5,TRBV6-1,TGTGCCAGCAGAGATGGACTGGGACGGCCCCAGCATTTT,CASRDGLGRPQHF
few,NA,TRBJ1-1,TRBV29-1,TGCAGCGTTGAAGCTGGCCCCGACGGTGAAGCTTTCTTT,CSVEAGPDGEAFF
NA,NA,TRBJ2-1,TRBV29-1,TGCAGCGTTGAAGCGGGTACTCACTCCTACAATGAGCAGTTCTTC,CSVEAGTHSYNEQFF
many,NA,TRBJ2-3,TRBV6-6,TGTGCCAGCAGTACGGTGGGGGGCACGCAGTATTTT,CASSTVGGTQYF
NA,TRBD1,TRBJ1-5,TRBV7-8,TGTGCCAGCAGCCGCTACCGGGACAGGAATAGCAATCAGCCCCAGCATTTT,CASSRYRDRNSNQPQHF
once,NA,TRBJ2-7,TRBV6-5,TGTGCCAGCAGTTACTTGCCAGGGGGAGGCCCCTACGAGCAGTACTTC,CASSYLPGGGPYEQYF
few,NA,TRBJ1-6,TRBV7-2,TGTGCCAGCAGCTTCACGGGTTCACCCCTCCACTTT,CASSFTGSPLHF
few,TRBD2,TRBJ2-1,TRBV11-1,TGTGCCAGCAGAAATAGCGGGGGGACAAGTGAGCAGTTCTTC,CASRNSGGTSEQFF
few,NA,TRBJ2-5,TRBV10-2,TGCGCCAGCAGTGAAGTGTGGGTAGAGACCCAGTACTTC,CASSEVWVETQYF
many,TRBD2,TRBJ2-3,TRBV2,TGTGCCAGCTGGGGGAAGATGGCGGGAGTTCACACAGATACGCAGTATTTT,CASWGKMAGVHTDTQYF
NA,NA,TRBJ2-3,TRBV28,TGTGCCAGCAGCCCTGAAAGCCTGGAGCTTAGCACAGATACGCAGTATTTT,CASSPESLELSTDTQYF